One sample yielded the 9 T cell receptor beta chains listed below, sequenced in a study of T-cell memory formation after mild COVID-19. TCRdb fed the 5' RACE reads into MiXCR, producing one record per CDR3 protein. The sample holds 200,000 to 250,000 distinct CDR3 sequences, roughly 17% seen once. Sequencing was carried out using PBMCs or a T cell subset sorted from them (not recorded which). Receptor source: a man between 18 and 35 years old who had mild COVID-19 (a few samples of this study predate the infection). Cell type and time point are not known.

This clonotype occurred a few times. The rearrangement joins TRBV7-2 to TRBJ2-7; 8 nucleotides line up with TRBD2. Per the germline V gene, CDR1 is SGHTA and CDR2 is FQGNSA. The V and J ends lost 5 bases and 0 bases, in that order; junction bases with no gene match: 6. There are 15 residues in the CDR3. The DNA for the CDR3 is TGTGCCAGCAGCCATACTAGCGGCGCCTCCTACGAGCAGTACTTC. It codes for CASSHTSGASYEQYF.

The CDR3 DNA sequence: TGCGCCAGCAGCCAAGGGACCCCAGGGGCAGATACGCAGTATTTT. This codes for CASSQGTPGADTQYF. The chain joins TRBV4-3 to TRBJ2-3; a weak D match, TRBD1 (6 bases). The germline CDR1 and CDR2 sequences are LGHNA and YSLEER. The CDR3 extends over 15 amino acids. V was shortened by 1 base and J by 4 bases, with 12 bases between the two germline ends.

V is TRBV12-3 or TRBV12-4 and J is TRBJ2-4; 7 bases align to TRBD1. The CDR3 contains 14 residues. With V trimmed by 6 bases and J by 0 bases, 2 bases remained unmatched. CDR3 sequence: CASRTGLAKNIQYF. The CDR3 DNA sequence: TGTGCCAGCAGGACAGGGTTAGCCAAAAACATTCAGTACTTC.

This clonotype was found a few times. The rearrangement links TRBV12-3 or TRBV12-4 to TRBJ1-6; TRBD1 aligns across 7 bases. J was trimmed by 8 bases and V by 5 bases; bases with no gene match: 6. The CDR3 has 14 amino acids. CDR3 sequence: CASSLTGADSPLHF. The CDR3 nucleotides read TGTGCCAGCAGTCTAACAGGGGCGGATTCACCCCTCCACTTT.

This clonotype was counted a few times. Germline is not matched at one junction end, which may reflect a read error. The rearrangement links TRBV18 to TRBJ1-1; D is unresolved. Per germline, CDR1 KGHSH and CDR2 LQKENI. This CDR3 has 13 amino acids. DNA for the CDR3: TGTGCCAGCTCACCCACCCAACAGCCACCAACTCCCTTT. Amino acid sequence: CASSPTQQPPTPF.

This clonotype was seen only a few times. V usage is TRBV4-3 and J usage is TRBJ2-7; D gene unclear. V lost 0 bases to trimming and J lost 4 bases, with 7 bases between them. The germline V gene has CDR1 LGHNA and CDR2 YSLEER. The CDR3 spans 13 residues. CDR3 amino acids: CASSQDVRYEQYF. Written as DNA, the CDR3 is TGCGCCAGCAGCCAAGATGTCCGGTACGAGCAGTACTTC.

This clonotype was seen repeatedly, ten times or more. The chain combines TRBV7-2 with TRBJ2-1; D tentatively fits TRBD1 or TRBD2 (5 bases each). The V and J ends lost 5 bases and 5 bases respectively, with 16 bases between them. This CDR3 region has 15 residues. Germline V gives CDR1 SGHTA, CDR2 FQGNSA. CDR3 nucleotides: TGTGCCAGCAGCCCTCTAGGGACCCTGAACAATGAGCAGTTCTTC. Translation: CASSPLGTLNNEQFF.

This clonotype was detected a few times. The CDR3 reads CASSSPGLAGSGELFF. In DNA, the CDR3 is TGTGCCAGCAGCTCACCGGGACTAGCGGGGTCCGGGGAGCTGTTTTTT. The V gene is TRBV7-2, the J gene TRBJ2-2; 13 bases line up with TRBD2. In germline, CDR1 is SGHTA, CDR2 FQGNSA. The CDR3 spans 16 residues. V was pared by 4 bases and J by 6 bases, with 5 bases of the junction left unmatched.

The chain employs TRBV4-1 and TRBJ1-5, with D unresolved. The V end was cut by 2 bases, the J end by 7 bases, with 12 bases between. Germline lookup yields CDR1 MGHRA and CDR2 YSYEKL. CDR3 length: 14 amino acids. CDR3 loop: CASSQNAGDQPQHF. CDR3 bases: TGCGCCAGCAGCCAAAATGCGGGCGACCAGCCCCAGCATTTT.